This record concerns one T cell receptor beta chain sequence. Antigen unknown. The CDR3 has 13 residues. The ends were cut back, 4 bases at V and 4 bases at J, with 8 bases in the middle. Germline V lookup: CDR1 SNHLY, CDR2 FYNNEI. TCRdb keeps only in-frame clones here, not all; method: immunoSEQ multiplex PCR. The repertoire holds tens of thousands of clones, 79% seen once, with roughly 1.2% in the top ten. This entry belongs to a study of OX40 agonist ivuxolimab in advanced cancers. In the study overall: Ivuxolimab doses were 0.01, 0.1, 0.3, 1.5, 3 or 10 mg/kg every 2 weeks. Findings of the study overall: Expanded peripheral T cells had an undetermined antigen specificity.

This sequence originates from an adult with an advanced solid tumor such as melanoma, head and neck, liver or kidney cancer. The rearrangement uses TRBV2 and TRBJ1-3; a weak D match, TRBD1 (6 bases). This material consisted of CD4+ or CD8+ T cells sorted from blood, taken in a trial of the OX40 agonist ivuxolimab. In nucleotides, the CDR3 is TGTGCCAGCAGTGTGGACAGAGGAAACACCATATATTTT. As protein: CASSVDRGNTIYF. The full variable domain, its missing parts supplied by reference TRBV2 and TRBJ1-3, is EPEVTQTPSHQVTQMGQEVILRCVPISNHLYFYWYRQILGQKVEFLVSFYNNEISEKSEIFDDQFSVERPDGSNFTLKIRSTKLEDSAMYFCASSVDRGNTIYFGEGSWLTVV.